The next 32 T cell receptor beta chains were all read from a single sample in a study of Ad26.COV2.S vaccination and SARS-CoV-2 variants. Method: immunoSEQ multiplex PCR; TCRdb's copy keeps in-frame clones and lacks some. Among some 190,000 clones listed, 87% were seen once. The source was peripheral blood, collected after recovery from COVID-19. The receptors come from a human donor who had recovered from COVID-19.

The V gene is TRBV5-4, the J gene TRBJ2-2; 11 nucleotides agree with TRBD2. The CDR3 covers 18 residues. J was trimmed by 7 bases and V by 3 bases; bases with no gene match: 14. Germline CDR1 is SGHNT and CDR2 is YYREEE (reference sequence). DNA of the CDR3: TGTGCCAGCAGCTCACCGGGACTAGCGGCCCCCGGAGGCGGGGAGCTGTTTTTT. Translating gives CASSSPGLAAPGGGELFF. Supplemented by reference TRBV5-4 and TRBJ2-2, the full variable domain reads ETGVTQSPTHLIKTRGQQVTLRCSSQSGHNTVSWYQQALGQGPQFIFQYYREEENGRGNFPPRFSGLQFPNYSSELNVNALELDDSALYLCASSSPGLAAPGGGELFFGEGSRLTVL.

J is TRBJ2-5 and V is TRBV7-9; D possibly corresponds to TRBD2 (6 bases). This CDR3 has 14 residues. V was shortened by 6 bases and J by 2 bases, with 13 bases between the two germline ends. CDR1 and CDR2 from the germline V gene are SEHNR and FQNEAQ (reference sequence). CDR3 nucleotide sequence: TGTGCCAGCAGTTCACTGGACTATCAAGAGACCCAGTACTTC. It encodes CASSSLDYQETQYF. Full variable domain (outside the CDR3, taken from reference TRBV7-9 and TRBJ2-5): DTGVSQNPRHKITKRGQNVTFRCDPISEHNRLYWYRQTLGQGPEFLTYFQNEAQLEKSRLLSDRFSAERPKGSFSTLEIQRTEQGDSAMYLCASSSLDYQETQYFGPGTRLLVL.

With respect to this clone: A junction end diverges from the germline sequence, so it may reflect a read error. V is TRBV7-9 and J is TRBJ2-1; D gene unclear. Per germline, CDR1 SEHNR and CDR2 FQNEAQ (reference sequence). This CDR3 spans 15 amino acids. CDR3 sequence: CASSIALIPYNEQFF. The DNA of the CDR3 is TGTGCCAGCAGCATAGCACTAATCCCCTACAATGAGCAGTTCTTC.

There are many counts of this clone. The genes are TRBV5-4 and TRBJ1-3; 9 bases map to TRBD1. Germline V lookup: CDR1 SGHNT, CDR2 YYREEE (reference sequence). Germline trimming cut 3 bases from V and 4 bases from J; bases unmatched to any gene: 8. The CDR3 has 16 residues. As DNA, the CDR3 is TGTGCCAGCAGCTCTCCCGGGACAGGGCCCGGAAACACCATATATTTT. Translating gives CASSSPGTGPGNTIYF.

This clone has just a few counts. This chain links TRBV5-1 with TRBJ1-4; tentative D call: TRBD1 (6 bases). Germline V CDR1 and CDR2: SGHRS, YFSETQ. V lost 4 bases and J 3 bases, leaving 16 bases between the germline ends. The CDR3 runs to 16 residues. The CDR3 coding sequence is TGCGCCAGCAGCCCGGGGAACAGGGCCGCTAATGAAAAACTGTTTTTT. It encodes CASSPGNRAANEKLFF.

A note on this clone: The sample carries other DNA sequences with the same CDR3. The rearrangement uses TRBV19 and TRBJ2-1; D unclear. Trimming stripped 3 bases from V and 10 bases from J, with 7 bases between. CDR3 length: 11 amino acids. The germline CDR1 and CDR2 sequences are LNHDA and SQIVND (reference sequence). The CDR3 sequence is CASSMGLEQFF. CDR3 DNA: TGTGCCAGTAGTATGGGCCTGGAGCAGTTCTTC.

V is TRBV3-1 (or the pseudogene TRBV3-2) and J is TRBJ1-5; D is unresolved. Germline V lookup: CDR1 LGHDT, CDR2 YNNKEL (reference sequence). Trimming pared 2 bases from V and 5 bases from J, leaving 10 bases between. The CDR3 consists of 14 residues. CDR3 in DNA: TGTGCCAGCAGCCAACCCGGGGTCGATCAGCCCCAGCATTTT. It specifies CASSQPGVDQPQHF.

The rearrangement uses TRBV14 and TRBJ1-1; D not certain. Germline assignment: CDR1 SGHDN and CDR2 FVKESK. This CDR3 comprises 15 residues. V lost 4 bases, J lost 2 bases, and 14 bases lay in between. Here the CDR3 DNA reads TGTGCCAGCAGCCGCGCGATAAGTCTTAACACTGAAGCTTTCTTT. It specifies CASSRAISLNTEAFF.

The rearrangement joins TRBV5-4 to TRBJ2-3, with TRBD1 matching 9 bases. The J segment lost 4 bases and the V segment lost 3 bases, leaving 6 bases of the junction unmatched. CDR3 length: 15 residues. Germline-derived CDR1 and CDR2 are SGHNT and YYREEE (reference sequence). The CDR3 here is CASSYRDRAADTQYF. The CDR3, as DNA: TGTGCCAGCAGCTACCGGGACAGGGCAGCAGATACGCAGTATTTT. The full variable domain, rest sourced from reference TRBV5-4 and TRBJ2-3, is ETGVTQSPTHLIKTRGQQVTLRCSSQSGHNTVSWYQQALGQGPQFIFQYYREEENGRGNFPPRFSGLQFPNYSSELNVNALELDDSALYLCASSYRDRAADTQYFGPGTRLTVL.

This clone was detected a few times. The genes are TRBV7-6 and TRBJ2-2; 8 bases line up with TRBD2. This CDR3 is 16 amino acids long. Trimming cost V 0 bases and J 0 bases; bases outside gene matches: 0. CDR1 SGHVS and CDR2 FNYEAQ come from the germline V gene. The CDR3 sequence is CASSLAGLANTGELFF. The DNA of the CDR3 is TGTGCCAGCAGCTTAGCGGGACTAGCGAACACCGGGGAGCTGTTTTTT.

V gene TRBV5-4 combines with J gene TRBJ2-2; D gene ambiguous. This CDR3 has 14 amino acids. The V and J ends lost 4 bases and 6 bases respectively, with 13 bases between them. CDR1 is SGHNT and CDR2 is YYREEE in the germline V gene (reference sequence). The CDR3 region has the DNA TGTGCCAGCAGCCCAACGGGTGGGCCCGGGGAGCTGTTTTTT. This encodes CASSPTGGPGELFF.

The chain employs TRBV3-1 (or the pseudogene TRBV3-2) and TRBJ1-2; 7 nucleotides match TRBD1. The CDR3 runs 14 residues. Trimming took 1 base from V and 4 from J; bases not matched to a gene: 3. Looked up from germline, CDR1 is LGHDT and CDR2 is YNNKEL (reference sequence). The CDR3 DNA follows: TGTGCCAGCAGCCAAGGACAGGGACTCTATGGCTACACCTTC. Amino acid sequence: CASSQGQGLYGYTF.

The sample holds one count of this clone. The chain carries TRBV3-1 (or the pseudogene TRBV3-2) and TRBJ2-1; no firm D call. The V gene's germline CDR1 is LGHDT and CDR2 YNNKEL (reference sequence). The CDR3 totals 12 residues. Trimming removed 1 base from V and 8 bases from J, with 6 bases in between. The DNA of the CDR3 is TGTGCCAGCAGCCAAGTTAGCCATGAGCAGTTCTTC. It encodes CASSQVSHEQFF.

The chain joins TRBV28 to TRBJ2-7; tentative D call: TRBD1 (6 bases). Germline CDR1 is MDHEN and CDR2 is SYDVKM. The length of the CDR3 is 14 residues. Trimming shortened V by 5 bases and J by 0 bases, and 11 bases separated the two germline ends. The DNA for the CDR3 is TGTGCCAGCAGTACAGGGCCCAGCTCCTACGAGCAGTACTTC. It specifies CASSTGPSSYEQYF.

The chain employs TRBV21-1 and TRBJ2-7; TRBD2 reflects the table's D call only, with no check against the DNA. TRBV21-1 is a listed pseudogene. CDR3 length equals 15 residues. The CDR3 DNA reads TGTGCCAGCAACTACATGGTGCAGCGCTCCTACGAGCAGTACTTC. Encoded protein: CASNYMVQRSYEQYF.

This rearrangement joins TRBV5-1 to TRBJ2-3; 8 bases agree with TRBD2. This CDR3 spans 17 amino acids. V lost 0 bases to trimming and J lost 4 bases; unmatched junction nucleotides: 10. The germline CDR1 and CDR2 sequences are SGHRS and YFSETQ. This chain's CDR3 is CASSLARSGRYADTQYF. CDR3 DNA sequence: TGCGCCAGCAGCTTGGCCCGGAGCGGGAGATACGCAGATACGCAGTATTTT.

This chain joins TRBV12-5 and TRBJ2-5, with TRBD1 matching over 7 bases. Germline CDR1 LGHNT, CDR2 FRNRAP. The CDR3 covers 15 residues. With V trimmed by 5 bases and J by 5 bases, 11 bases remained unmatched. For the CDR3, the DNA is TGTGCTAGTGGTCCCGAGGGGGCGCTTGGGGAGACCCAGTACTTC. This gives the protein CASGPEGALGETQYF.

V gene TRBV19 combines with J gene TRBJ1-2, with D possibly being TRBD1 (5 bases). This CDR3 spans 13 amino acids. Germline lookup yields CDR1 LNHDA and CDR2 SQIVND (reference sequence). The V end lost 8 bases, the J end lost 2 bases, and 12 bases lay between the germline ends. The CDR3 region has the DNA TGTGCCAGTGGTCGGGGGGGAAACTATGGCTACACCTTC. It translates to CASGRGGNYGYTF.

V gene TRBV10-3 combines with J gene TRBJ1-2; D is unresolved. Germline V gene data show CDR1 as ENHRY and CDR2 as SYGVKD. The germline V and J ends were trimmed by 0 bases and 8 bases, with 16 bases remaining between them. CDR3 length equals 15 residues. CDR3 region: CAISESEALGSGYTF. Here the CDR3 DNA reads TGTGCCATCAGTGAGTCAGAGGCGCTGGGTTCCGGCTACACCTTC.

This sequence joins TRBV19 and TRBJ1-1; D is possibly TRBD1 (5 bases). Trimming shortened V by 8 bases and J by 1 base, and 14 bases separated the two germline ends. Germline values: CDR1 LNHDA, CDR2 SQIVND (reference sequence). The CDR3 spans 14 residues. The CDR3 loop reads CASLHLGGNTEAFF. The CDR3 nucleotides are TGTGCCAGTCTTCATCTGGGGGGGAACACTGAAGCTTTCTTT.

CDR3 DNA sequence: TGTGCCAGCAGCTTAGGGACAGGGGGCGAGCAGTACTTC. This translates into CASSLGTGGEQYF. The rearrangement joins TRBV7-9 to TRBJ2-7; TRBD1 agrees at 10 bases. The CDR3 consists of 13 residues. Germline V gene sequence: CDR1 SEHNR, CDR2 FQNEAQ (reference sequence). Germline trimming cut 1 base from V and 6 bases from J; bases unmatched to any gene: 0.

This sequence joins TRBV27 and TRBJ1-6; possibly TRBD1 for D (6 bases). This CDR3 has 16 amino acids. From germline, CDR1 is MNHEY and CDR2 SMNVEV (reference sequence). V shed 0 bases and J shed 4 bases, with 10 bases lying between them. The CDR3 loop reads CASSLSAGEYNSPLHF. The CDR3 DNA follows: TGTGCCAGCAGTTTATCGGCAGGGGAGTATAATTCACCCCTCCACTTT.

The V gene is TRBV9, the J gene TRBJ1-2, with D perhaps matching TRBD1 (6 bases). The CDR3 consists of 15 residues. Germline V gene sequence: CDR1 SGDLS, CDR2 YYNGEE. Trimming stripped 0 bases from V and 0 bases from J, with 9 bases between. CDR3 region: CASSVATGTNYGYTF. The DNA for the CDR3 is TGTGCCAGCAGCGTAGCCACAGGGACTAACTATGGCTACACCTTC. Filled out from reference TRBV9 and TRBJ1-2, the complete variable domain reads DSGVTQTPKHLITATGQRVTLRCSPRSGDLSVYWYQQSLDQGLQFLIQYYNGEERAKGNILERFSAQQFPDLHSELNLSSLELGDSALYFCASSVATGTNYGYTFGSGTRLTVV.

The J gene is TRBJ2-7, the V gene TRBV7-2; 12 bases match TRBD2. V gave up 0 bases and J gave up 5 bases; unmatched junction bases: 5. Per the germline V gene, CDR1 is SGHTA and CDR2 is FQGNSA. The length of the CDR3 is 16 residues. CDR3 bases: TGTGCCAGCAGCTTAGCGGCTAGCGGGGGGGCCCACGAGCAGTACTTC. This encodes CASSLAASGGAHEQYF. The complete variable domain, with remaining parts taken from reference TRBV7-2 and TRBJ2-7, reads GAGVSQSPSNKVTEKGKDVELRCDPISGHTALYWYRQSLGQGLEFLIYFQGNSAPDKSGLPSDRFSAERTGGSVSTLTIQRTQQEDSAVYLCASSLAASGGAHEQYFGPGTRLTVT.

Regarding this clone: At one of its ends the junction is not consistent with the germline gene, which may arise from a read error. J is TRBJ2-3 and V is TRBV7-7; TRBD2 matches 9 bases. The CDR3 covers 16 residues. Germline V gives CDR1 SSHAT, CDR2 FNYEAQ (reference sequence). CDR3 in DNA: TGTGCTAGCAGCTTAGTTGCGGGGGGGCCTGTAGATACGCAGTATTTT. Translation gives CASSLVAGGPVDTQYF.

V and J are TRBV7-8 and TRBJ1-4; D gene unclear. Germline values: CDR1 SGHVS, CDR2 FQNEAQ. Trimming took off 5 bases at V and 0 bases at J, with 10 bases between the two ends. The CDR3 totals 15 residues. The CDR3 protein is CASSQNPTTNEKLFF. The CDR3 region has the DNA TGTGCCAGCAGCCAGAATCCCACAACTAATGAAAAACTGTTTTTT.

This chain links TRBV11-2 with TRBJ2-7; maybe TRBD1 (5 bases). Trimming removed 1 base at V and 2 bases at J, with 9 bases between. The germline V gene encodes CDR1 SGHAT and CDR2 FQNNGV. The CDR3 extends over 14 amino acids. For the CDR3, the DNA is TGTGCCAGCAGCTTAGTAAGGGGAACCTACGAGCAGTACTTC. Translated, it gives CASSLVRGTYEQYF.

The V and J genes are TRBV10-3 and TRBJ2-1; D is possibly TRBD1 or TRBD2 (6 bases each). V was clipped by 0 bases and J by 7 bases, with 13 bases between them. The CDR3 has 15 residues. From germline, CDR1 is ENHRY and CDR2 SYGVKD. CDR3 protein: CAISESVGGQNEQFF. In DNA form, the CDR3 reads TGTGCCATCAGTGAGTCGGTGGGGGGACAAAATGAGCAGTTCTTC.

The chain employs TRBV7-9 and TRBJ2-7; TRBD2 is a possible D gene (5 bases). CDR1 is SEHNR, CDR2 FQNEAQ, per germline (reference sequence). This CDR3 is 13 amino acids long. V lost 5 bases, J lost 2 bases, and 10 bases lay in between. This CDR3 reads CASSLRGTYEQYF. The CDR3 region has the DNA TGTGCCAGCAGCCTCCGAGGGACCTACGAGCAGTACTTC.

This rearrangement joins TRBV7-3 to TRBJ2-1; possible D gene TRBD2, 6 bases. The V end lost 7 bases, the J end lost 4 bases, and 14 bases lay between the germline ends. This CDR3 comprises 14 residues. The germline V gene encodes CDR1 SGHTA and CDR2 FQGTGA. The CDR3 sequence: CASKLGGSYNEQFF. The CDR3 region has the DNA TGTGCCAGCAAGCTCGGGGGATCTTACAATGAGCAGTTCTTC.

This clone is a singleton in its sample. V is TRBV29-1 and J is TRBJ2-1; tentatively, D is TRBD2 (5 bases). The CDR3 consists of 13 residues. Germline lookup yields CDR1 SQVTM and CDR2 ANQGSEA. V was clipped by 3 bases and J by 7 bases, with 13 bases between them. The DNA of the CDR3 is TGCAGCGTTGATGGCAGGCGGAGGAATGAGCAGTTCTTC. The encoded protein is CSVDGRRRNEQFF.

This clone was detected only once. The chain employs TRBV19 and TRBJ2-5; TRBD2 might be the D (6 bases). The germline gives CDR1 LNHDA, CDR2 SQIVND (reference sequence). This CDR3 has 15 amino acids. V was cut by 6 bases and J by 2 bases, with 16 bases left in between. The CDR3 here is CASRGGGVGQETQYF. The CDR3 nucleotides are TGTGCCAGTAGAGGAGGAGGGGTGGGGCAAGAGACCCAGTACTTC. The whole variable domain, filled in from reference TRBV19 and TRBJ2-5, reads DGGITQSPKYLFRKEGQNVTLSCEQNLNHDAMYWYRQDPGQGLRLIYYSQIVNDFQKGDIAEGYSVSREKKESFPLTVTSAQKNPTAFYLCASRGGGVGQETQYFGPGTRLLVL.